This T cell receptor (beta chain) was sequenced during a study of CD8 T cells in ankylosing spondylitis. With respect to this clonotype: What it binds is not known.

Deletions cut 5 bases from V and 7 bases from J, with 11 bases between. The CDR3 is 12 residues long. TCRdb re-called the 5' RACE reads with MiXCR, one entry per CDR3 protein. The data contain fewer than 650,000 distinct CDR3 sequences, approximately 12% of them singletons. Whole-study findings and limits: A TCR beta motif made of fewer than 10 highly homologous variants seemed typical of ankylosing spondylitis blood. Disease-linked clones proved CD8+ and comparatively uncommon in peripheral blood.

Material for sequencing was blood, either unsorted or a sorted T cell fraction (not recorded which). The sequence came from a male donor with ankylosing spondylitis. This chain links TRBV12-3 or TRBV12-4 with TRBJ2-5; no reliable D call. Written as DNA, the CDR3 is TGTGCCAGCAGTCAAGTTCGTGGGACCCAGTACTTC. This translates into CASSQVRGTQYF.